These T cell receptor beta chains were read from a single sample in a study of T cell responses to AZD1222 COVID-19 vaccine. The repertoire was sequenced with immunoSEQ multiplex PCR; TCRdb's copy has only in-frame clones and lacks some. There are over 65,000 clones in the sample; 85% to 90% occur only once, and 5% to 6% lies in the top ten. The source was peripheral blood, collected on day 0 of AZD1222 vaccination. These receptors were obtained from an adult in good health. Each CDR3 is given with its conserved first and last residue. A D gene is named only where the DNA matches it firmly. A row's size may be missing; if present it is once, few, many or a size class.

j_gene	v_gene	len	abundance	d_gene	CDR3nt	CDR3aa
TRBJ1-2	TRBV4-3	17	-	-	TGCGCCAGCAGCCAAGGACGGTCCGGGGGGAACGTTTATGGCTACACCTTC	CASSQGRSGGNVYGYTF
TRBJ1-2	TRBV5-1	14	-	-	TGCGCCAGCACCTTAGATGGGGGTAACTATGGCTACACCTTC	CASTLDGGNYGYTF
TRBJ1-4	TRBV19	14	-	-	TGTGCCAGTAGTCCCCGCGTCCGTAATGAAAAACTGTTTTTT	CASSPRVRNEKLFF
TRBJ1-1	TRBV30	14	-	-	TGTGCCTGGAAATGGGGCAGGGGGAACACTGAAGCTTTCTTT	CAWKWGRGNTEAFF
TRBJ2-4	TRBV28	13	-	-	TGTGCCAGCAGTTTATTACAGGGTAACATTCAGTACTTC	CASSLLQGNIQYF
TRBJ1-2	TRBV11-2	11	once	-	TGTGCCAGTAGGACAGTCAAGGGCTACACCTTC	CASRTVKGYTF
TRBJ2-5	TRBV3-1/TRBV3-2	13	-	-	TGTGCCAGCAGCCGGACAGTCCAAGAGACCCAGTACTTC	CASSRTVQETQYF
TRBJ2-5	TRBV10-2	14	-	TRBD2	TGCGCCAGCAGTGTCCTAGCGGGGATAGAGACCCAGTACTTC	CASSVLAGIETQYF
TRBJ2-7	TRBV25-1	13	-	TRBD1	TGTGCCAGCAGTACCCGACAGGGCTACGAGCAGTACTTC	CASSTRQGYEQYF
TRBJ1-2	TRBV7-2	14	-	TRBD1	TGTGCCAGCAGCGTAGAAGGGACAGGGCATGGCTACACCTTC	CASSVEGTGHGYTF
TRBJ1-2	TRBV5-5	13	-	-	TGTGCCAGCAGCTTGGCAGGGATGGACGGCTACACCTTC	CASSLAGMDGYTF
TRBJ1-1	TRBV6-5	11	-	-	TGTGCCAGCAGTCCCTACCAGCAAGCTTTCTTT	CASSPYQQAFF
TRBJ1-3	TRBV5-3	17	-	-	TGTGCCAGAAGCTCGTACCCTAGGACAGTCTCTGGAAACACCATATATTTT	CARSSYPRTVSGNTIYF
TRBJ2-1	TRBV5-1	12	-	TRBD2	TGCGCCAGCAGCTTAGGTAGCGGGCCTCAGTTCTTC	CASSLGSGPQFF
TRBJ1-5	TRBV5-8	17	-	-	TGTGCCAGCAGCTTGGAGGTGAACATCCCCGGCAATCAGCCCCAGCATTTT	CASSLEVNIPGNQPQHF
TRBJ2-2	TRBV4-3	16	few	-	TGCGCCAGCAGCTTAAAACAGGCCCCGAACACCGGGGAGCTGTTTTTT	CASSLKQAPNTGELFF
TRBJ2-7	TRBV7-9	13	-	-	TGTGCCAGCAGCTTAGATGACACCTACGAGCAGTACTTC	CASSLDDTYEQYF
TRBJ1-2	TRBV28	12	once	-	TGTGCCAGCAGTTCCTGGACGGATGGCTACACCTTC	CASSSWTDGYTF
TRBJ1-5	TRBV9	16	once	TRBD1	TGTGCCAGCAGCGCCCGGACAGGGAATAGCAATCAGCCCCAGCATTTT	CASSARTGNSNQPQHF
TRBJ1-1	TRBV28	14	medium-sized	-	TGTGCCAGCAGTTTAAGCTGGACCAACACTGAAGCTTTCTTT	CASSLSWTNTEAFF
TRBJ1-2	TRBV6-5	13	-	TRBD1	TGTGCCAGCAGGCTAGACAGGGACTATGGCTACACCTTC	CASRLDRDYGYTF
TRBJ2-7	TRBV10-3	16	-	-	TGTGCCATCAGTGGGGGGGAGGGGGCTGACTTCTACGAGCAGTACTTC	CAISGGEGADFYEQYF
TRBJ2-2	TRBV19	17	-	TRBD1	TGTGCCAGTAGTAGCACCTCCAGGGGGCGCAGGACCGGGGAGCTGTTTTTT	CASSSTSRGRRTGELFF
TRBJ1-2	TRBV6-1	15	few	-	TGTGCCAGCAGTGAAGCGTTGAGTGGGAGCTATGGCTACACCTTC	CASSEALSGSYGYTF
TRBJ1-5	TRBV2	13	once	-	TGTGCCAGCAAAGGTAGAAGCAATCAGCCCCAGCATTTT	CASKGRSNQPQHF
TRBJ1-1	TRBV6-5	13	-	TRBD1	TGTGCCAGCAGGGACAGGGTGGGGACTGAAGCTTTCTTT	CASRDRVGTEAFF
TRBJ2-5	TRBV7-9	13	-	-	TGTGCCAGCAGCTTAGAGGGGGGTGAGACCCAGTACTTC	CASSLEGGETQYF
TRBJ1-4	TRBV24-1	12	-	-	TGTGCCACCAGTGATTATGGGGGGAAACTGTTTTTT	CATSDYGGKLFF
TRBJ1-5	TRBV7-9	14	-	-	TGTGCCAGCAGCTCCATGAATAGCAATCAGCCCCAGCATTTT	CASSSMNSNQPQHF
TRBJ2-1	TRBV6-1	16	-	-	TGTGCCAGCAGTGACGTGGGGCAGGGTAATTTCAATGAGCAGTTCTTC	CASSDVGQGNFNEQFF
TRBJ1-2	TRBV5-4	16	-	-	TGTGCCAGCAGCCCGGCCGGCCTTGGGGCAAACTATGGCTACACCTTC	CASSPAGLGANYGYTF
TRBJ2-1	TRBV9	16	-	-	TGTGCCAGCAGCGAGGGGGGGACTAACCCATACAATGAGCAGTTCTTC	CASSEGGTNPYNEQFF
TRBJ2-5	TRBV6-5	15	-	TRBD1	TGTGCCAGCAGATCGGGGACAGGGGCGACGAAGACCCAGTACTTC	CASRSGTGATKTQYF
TRBJ1-6	TRBV2	18	-	TRBD1	TGTGCCAGCAGCCGGGACAGAGACCGTCCGGGCTATAATTCACCCCTCCACTTT	CASSRDRDRPGYNSPLHF
TRBJ1-1	TRBV5-1	14	-	TRBD1	TGCGCCAGCAGCACCCGGACAGGGATGACTGAAGCTTTCTTT	CASSTRTGMTEAFF
TRBJ1-5	TRBV19	14	once	TRBD1	TGTGCCACTAAAAGACAGGGAGCGAATCAGCCCCAGCATTTT	CATKRQGANQPQHF
TRBJ1-3	TRBV7-2	15	-	-	TGTGCCAGCAGGGCTGGGCCGGGTGGTGGAAACACCATATATTTT	CASRAGPGGGNTIYF
TRBJ2-3	TRBV6-4	15	once	TRBD2	TGTGCCAGCAGTGACTTGGCGGGGGGGTTCGATACGCAGTATTTT	CASSDLAGGFDTQYF
TRBJ1-2	TRBV15	14	-	-	TGTGCCACCAGCAGAGACAGGGCGGACTATGGCTACACCTTC	CATSRDRADYGYTF
TRBJ2-7	TRBV29-1	15	-	TRBD1	TGCAGCGTTCCCAAACAGGGGACCAATACCTACGAGCAGTACTTC	CSVPKQGTNTYEQYF
TRBJ1-1	TRBV7-2	14	-	-	TGTGCCAGCAGCGCGGGGGGGGGTGGCACTGAAGCTTTCTTT	CASSAGGGGTEAFF
TRBJ2-1	TRBV6-2/TRBV6-3	17	-	-	TGTGCCAGCAGTTACAGGGGACGGCAACTTACCTACAATGAGCAGTTCTTC	CASSYRGRQLTYNEQFF
TRBJ1-2	TRBV6-6	13	-	-	TGTGCCAGCAGACGAGACATTACCTATGGCTACACCTTC	CASRRDITYGYTF
TRBJ1-2	TRBV19	13	-	-	TGTGCCAGTAGCTTATATGGACGCCATGGCTACACCTTC	CASSLYGRHGYTF
TRBJ1-1	TRBV7-9	14	once	-	TGTGCCAGCAGCCCTTTGGGGCGAGGGACAAAAGCTTTCTTT	CASSPLGRGTKAFF
TRBJ2-2	TRBV5-5	14	-	-	TGTGCCAGCAACGGAGGGGCGAACACCGGGGAGCTGTTTTTT	CASNGGANTGELFF
TRBJ2-2	TRBV14	14	-	TRBD1	TGTGCCAGCAGACAGGGGCGCGGCACCGGGGAGCTGTTTTTT	CASRQGRGTGELFF
TRBJ2-2	TRBV14	16	-	-	TGTGCCAGCAGCCTGCTCGGGGGGCCGAACACCGGGGAGCTGTTTTTT	CASSLLGGPNTGELFF
TRBJ1-3	TRBV6-5	15	-	-	TGTGCCAGCAGTTACTCGAGGCACTCCGGAAACACCATATATTTT	CASSYSRHSGNTIYF
TRBJ1-1	TRBV5-1	14	-	TRBD1	TGCGCCAGCAGCTCAGGGGGCTTGATTACTGAAGCTTTCTTT	CASSSGGLITEAFF
TRBJ2-7	TRBV19	16	-	-	TGTGCCAGTAGTATCCGGGACATCCCCGCGCCCTACGAGCAGTACTTC	CASSIRDIPAPYEQYF
TRBJ1-2	TRBV11-2	15	-	-	TGTGCCAGCAGCTTAGTAGGGGCCGACGGGTATGGCTACACCTTC	CASSLVGADGYGYTF